The clone carrying this T cell receptor beta chain was found many times. Its specificity is unknown. Template material for amplifying TCR beta CDR3 regions consisted of RNA transcripts. HTBI primers were the set used in a first-round RT-PCR of the TCR CDR3. One entry per CDR3 protein, called by TCRdb with MiXCR from the multiplex PCR reads. The repertoire includes more than 500,000 distinct CDR3 sequences, roughly 14% of them detected once, and 3.5% to 4.5% sits in the top ten. This entry comes from a study of T cells in Graves' hyperthyroidism and ophthalmopathy. Findings of the study overall: Most thyroid clonotypes expanded above 0.001 were also detected in blood. Ophthalmopathy was model-predicted a median about 7.1 months pre-onset.

The cohort's ophthalmopathy patients, a group with duration under 3 months, had a Clinical Activity Score of at least 3 and a NOSPECS grade of at least 4. Uncontrolled infection, other autoimmune disease, pregnancy and lactation each barred patients from inclusion. J was trimmed by 5 bases and V by 4 bases; bases with no gene match: 8. The CDR3 extends over 15 amino acids. Sample: blood. The chain links TRBV12-3 or TRBV12-4 to TRBJ2-4; 7 nucleotides match TRBD1. The TCR comes from a woman in her thirties or forties with Graves' ophthalmopathy. The CDR3 DNA follows: TGTGCCAGCAGTTCCCGACAGGGTGGGCAAAACATTCAGTACTTC. Translation: CASSSRQGGQNIQYF.